This section outlines one T cell receptor beta chain sequence together with its context. Its matching antigen is unknown. The data belong to a study of response to subunit inactivated influenza vaccine. TCRdb re-called the RT-PCR reads through MiXCR, storing one row per CDR3 protein. Among some 800,000 distinct CDR3 sequences listed, 21% were seen once. This CDR3 region has 11 residues. V lost 6 bases to trimming and J lost 12 bases; unmatched junction nucleotides: 5. In germline, CDR1 is SNHLY, CDR2 FYNNEI. General study findings and limits: The authors proposed limited new T cell recruitment per seasonal influenza vaccination.

The sample consisted of PBMCs from blood, taken 4 to 6 days after vaccination. The clonotype originates from a man in his fifties who received an inactivated influenza vaccine. V and J are TRBV2 and TRBJ2-1; 7 nucleotides align to TRBD1. The CDR3 nucleotides are TGTGCCAGCAGCACAGGGGTTTTGCAGTTCTTC. Protein: CASSTGVLQFF.